This T cell receptor (beta chain) was observed in a study of regulatory T cells in long-lasting Graves disease. Time point reported: persistent/refractory GD, antithyroid drugs over 5 years with positive TRAb. With RNA extracted from PBMCs as input, the TCR library was made. According to the study, TCR beta libraries were built with iRepertoire HTBI primers and CDR3-region Arm-PCR. One entry per CDR3 protein, called by TCRdb with MiXCR from the multiplex PCR reads. The data contain 450,000 or so distinct CDR3 sequences, approximately 23% of them singletons. CDR3 length equals 14 residues. V lost 6 bases and J lost 2, with 13 bases in between.

The sequenced sample was peripheral blood mononuclear cells (PBMCs), obtained when the disease was refractory, from a patient treated with antithyroid drugs. The TCR comes from a female donor with Graves disease. The V and J genes are TRBV12-3 or TRBV12-4 and TRBJ1-2, with D unclear. CDR3 nucleotides: TGTGCCAGCAGGGAGCGGACGGGGAACTATGGCTACACCTTC. Encoded protein: CASRERTGNYGYTF.